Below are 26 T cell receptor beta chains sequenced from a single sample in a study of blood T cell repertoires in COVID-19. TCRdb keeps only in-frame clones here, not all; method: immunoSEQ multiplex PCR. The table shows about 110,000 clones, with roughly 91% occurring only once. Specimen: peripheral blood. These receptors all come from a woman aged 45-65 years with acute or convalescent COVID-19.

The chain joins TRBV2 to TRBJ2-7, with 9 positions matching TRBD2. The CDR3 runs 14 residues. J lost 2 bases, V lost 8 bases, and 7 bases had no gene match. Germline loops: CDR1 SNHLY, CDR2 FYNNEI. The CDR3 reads CASLWTSATYEQYF. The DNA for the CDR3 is TGTGCCAGCTTGTGGACTAGCGCAACCTACGAGCAGTACTTC.

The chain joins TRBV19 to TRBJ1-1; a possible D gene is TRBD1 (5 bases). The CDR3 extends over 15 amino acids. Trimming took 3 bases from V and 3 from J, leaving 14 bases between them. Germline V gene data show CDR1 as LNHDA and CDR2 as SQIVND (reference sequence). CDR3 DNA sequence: TGTGCCAGTAGTATTCGCACGGGGGGGGACACTGAAGCTTTCTTT. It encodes CASSIRTGGDTEAFF. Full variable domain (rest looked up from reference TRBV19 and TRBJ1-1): DGGITQSPKYLFRKEGQNVTLSCEQNLNHDAMYWYRQDPGQGLRLIYYSQIVNDFQKGDIAEGYSVSREKKESFPLTVTSAQKNPTAFYLCASSIRTGGDTEAFFGQGTRLTVV.

Here the CDR3 DNA reads TGTGCCAGCTCACCACCCACGGTTTCCGGGGAGCTGTTTTTT. Translation: CASSPPTVSGELFF. J is TRBJ2-2 and V is TRBV18; D ambiguous. Trimming took 0 bases from V and 6 from J, leaving 8 bases between them. Germline V lookup: CDR1 KGHSH, CDR2 LQKENI. The CDR3 is 14 residues long.

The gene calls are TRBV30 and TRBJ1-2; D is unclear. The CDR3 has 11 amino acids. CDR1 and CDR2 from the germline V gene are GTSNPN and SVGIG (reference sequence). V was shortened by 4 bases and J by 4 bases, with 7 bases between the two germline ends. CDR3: CAWNRGYGYTF. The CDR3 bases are TGTGCCTGGAATCGGGGCTATGGCTACACCTTC.

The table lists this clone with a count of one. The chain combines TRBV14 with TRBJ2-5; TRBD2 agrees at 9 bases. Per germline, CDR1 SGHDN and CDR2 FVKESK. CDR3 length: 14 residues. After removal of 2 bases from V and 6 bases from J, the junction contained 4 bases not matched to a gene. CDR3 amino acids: CASSQRGRGKTQYF. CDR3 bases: TGTGCCAGCAGCCAACGCGGGAGGGGGAAGACCCAGTACTTC.

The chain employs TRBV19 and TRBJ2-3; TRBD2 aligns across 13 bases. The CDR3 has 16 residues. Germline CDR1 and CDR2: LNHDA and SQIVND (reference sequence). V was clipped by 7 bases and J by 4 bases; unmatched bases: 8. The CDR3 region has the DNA TGTGCCAGTAAAGCAACTAGCGGGAGGGCGGCAGATACGCAGTATTTT. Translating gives CASKATSGRAADTQYF.

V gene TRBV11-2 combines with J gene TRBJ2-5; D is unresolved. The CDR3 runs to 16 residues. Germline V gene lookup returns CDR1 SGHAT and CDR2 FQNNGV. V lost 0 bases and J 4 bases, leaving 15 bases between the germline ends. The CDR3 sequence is CASSLDRRHSGETQYF. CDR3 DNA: TGTGCCAGCAGCTTAGATAGAAGGCATTCGGGAGAGACCCAGTACTTC.

Here the CDR3 reads CASSLADNEQFF. The DNA for the CDR3 is TGTGCCAGCAGCTTAGCCGACAATGAGCAGTTCTTC. The rearrangement joins TRBV7-9 to TRBJ2-1; D gene uncertain. This CDR3 region has 12 residues. Germline values: CDR1 SEHNR, CDR2 FQNEAQ (reference sequence). Trimming stripped 0 bases from V and 5 bases from J, with 2 bases between.

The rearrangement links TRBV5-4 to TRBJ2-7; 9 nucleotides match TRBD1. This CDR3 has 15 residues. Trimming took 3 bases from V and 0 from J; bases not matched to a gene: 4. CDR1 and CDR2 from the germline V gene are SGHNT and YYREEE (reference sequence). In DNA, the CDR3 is TGTGCCAGCAGCTCGGGACAGGGAAGCTCCTACGAGCAGTACTTC. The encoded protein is CASSSGQGSSYEQYF.

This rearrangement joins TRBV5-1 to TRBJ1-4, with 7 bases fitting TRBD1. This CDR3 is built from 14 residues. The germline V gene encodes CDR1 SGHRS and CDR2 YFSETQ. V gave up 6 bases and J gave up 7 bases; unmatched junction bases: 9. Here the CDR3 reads CASTPDRWGEKLFF. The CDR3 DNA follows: TGCGCCAGCACCCCGGACAGGTGGGGTGAAAAACTGTTTTTT.

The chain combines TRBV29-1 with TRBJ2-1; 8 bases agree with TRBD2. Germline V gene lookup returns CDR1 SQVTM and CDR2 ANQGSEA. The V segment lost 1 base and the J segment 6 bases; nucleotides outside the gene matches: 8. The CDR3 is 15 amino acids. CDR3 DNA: TGCAGCGTTGAAGCGCCGCCTAGCGGGCTCAATGAGCAGTTCTTC. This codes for CSVEAPPSGLNEQFF.

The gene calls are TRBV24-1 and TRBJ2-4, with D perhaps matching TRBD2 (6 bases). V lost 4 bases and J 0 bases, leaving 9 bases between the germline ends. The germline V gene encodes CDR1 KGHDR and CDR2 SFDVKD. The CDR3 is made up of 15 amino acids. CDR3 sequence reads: CATSEGGVAKNIQYF. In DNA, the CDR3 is TGTGCCACCAGTGAGGGGGGAGTAGCCAAAAACATTCAGTACTTC.

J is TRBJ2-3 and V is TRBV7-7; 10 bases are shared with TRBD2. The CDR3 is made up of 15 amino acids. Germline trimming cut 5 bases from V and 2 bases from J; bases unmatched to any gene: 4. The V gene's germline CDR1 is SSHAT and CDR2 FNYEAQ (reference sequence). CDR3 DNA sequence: TGTGCCAGCAGCCTGACTAGCGGGCCCACAGATACGCAGTATTTT. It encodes CASSLTSGPTDTQYF.

Here the CDR3 reads CASSYSPRENTQYF. The CDR3 region has the DNA TGTGCCAGCAGTTACTCGCCGAGGGAAAATACGCAGTATTTT. The chain recombines TRBV6-5 with TRBJ2-3, with a weak D call TRBD2 (5 bases). The CDR3 covers 14 residues. Trimming left V 0 bases short and J 7 bases short, with 11 bases between. The germline CDR1 and CDR2 sequences are MNHEY and SVGAGI.

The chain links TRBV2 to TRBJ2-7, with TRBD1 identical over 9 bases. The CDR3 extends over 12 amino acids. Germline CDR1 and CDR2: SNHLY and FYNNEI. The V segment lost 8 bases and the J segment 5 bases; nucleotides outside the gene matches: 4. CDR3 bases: TGTGCCAGCTCCGGACAGGGGAACGAGCAGTACTTC. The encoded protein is CASSGQGNEQYF.

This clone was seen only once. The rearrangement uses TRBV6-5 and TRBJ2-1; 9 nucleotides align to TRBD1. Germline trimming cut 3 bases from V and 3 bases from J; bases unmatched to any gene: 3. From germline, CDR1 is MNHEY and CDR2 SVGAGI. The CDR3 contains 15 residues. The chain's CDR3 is CASSYPGQGYNEQFF. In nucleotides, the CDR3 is TGTGCCAGCAGTTATCCGGGACAGGGCTACAATGAGCAGTTCTTC.

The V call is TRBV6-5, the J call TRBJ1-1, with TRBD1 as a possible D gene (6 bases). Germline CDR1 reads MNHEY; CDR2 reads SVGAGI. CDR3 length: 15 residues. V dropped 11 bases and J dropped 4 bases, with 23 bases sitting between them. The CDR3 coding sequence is TGTGCCGTACACCGGGGGGCAGGGACCAGCACTGAAGCTTTCTTT. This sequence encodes CAVHRGAGTSTEAFF.

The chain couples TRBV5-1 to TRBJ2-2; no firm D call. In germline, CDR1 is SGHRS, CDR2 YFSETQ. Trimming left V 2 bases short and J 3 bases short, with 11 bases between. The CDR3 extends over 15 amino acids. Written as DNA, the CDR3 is TGCGCCAGCAGCTTCACTAACCCAGACACCGGGGAGCTGTTTTTT. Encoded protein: CASSFTNPDTGELFF.

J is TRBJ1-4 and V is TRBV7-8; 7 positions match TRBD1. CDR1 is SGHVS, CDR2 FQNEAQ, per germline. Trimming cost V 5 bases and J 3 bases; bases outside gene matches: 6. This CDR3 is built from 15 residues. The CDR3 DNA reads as TGTGCCAGCAGCCCCAGGGGGTTTGCTAATGAAAAACTGTTTTTT. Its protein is CASSPRGFANEKLFF.

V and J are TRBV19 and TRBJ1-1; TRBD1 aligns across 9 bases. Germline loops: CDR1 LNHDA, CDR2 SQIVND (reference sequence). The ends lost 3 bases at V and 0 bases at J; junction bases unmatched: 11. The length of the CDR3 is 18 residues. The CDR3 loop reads CASSMGAGTGLLNTEAFF. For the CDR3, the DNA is TGTGCCAGTAGTATGGGGGCCGGGACAGGGCTTTTGAACACTGAAGCTTTCTTT.

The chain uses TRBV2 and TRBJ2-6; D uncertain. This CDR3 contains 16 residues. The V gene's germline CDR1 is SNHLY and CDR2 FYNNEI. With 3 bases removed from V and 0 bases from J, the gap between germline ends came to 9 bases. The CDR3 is CASSDRINSGANVLTF. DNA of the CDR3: TGTGCCAGCAGTGACAGGATCAACTCTGGGGCCAACGTCCTGACTTTC. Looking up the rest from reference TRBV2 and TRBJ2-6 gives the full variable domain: EPEVTQTPSHQVTQMGQEVILRCVPISNHLYFYWYRQILGQKVEFLVSFYNNEISEKSEIFDDQFSVERPDGSNFTLKIRSTKLEDSAMYFCASSDRINSGANVLTFGAGSRLTVL.

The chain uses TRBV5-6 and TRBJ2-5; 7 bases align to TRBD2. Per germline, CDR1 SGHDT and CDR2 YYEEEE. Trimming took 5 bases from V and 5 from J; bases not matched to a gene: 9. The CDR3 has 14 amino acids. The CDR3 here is CASRGEGMGETQYF. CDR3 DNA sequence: TGTGCCAGCAGAGGGGAGGGCATGGGCGAGACCCAGTACTTC.

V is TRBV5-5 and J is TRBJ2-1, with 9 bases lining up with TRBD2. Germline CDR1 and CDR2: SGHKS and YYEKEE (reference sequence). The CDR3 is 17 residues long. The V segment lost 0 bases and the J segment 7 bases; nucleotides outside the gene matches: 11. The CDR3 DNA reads TGTGCCAGCAGCTTGGGTGGTAGCGGGAGTAATTTGAATGAGCAGTTCTTC. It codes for CASSLGGSGSNLNEQFF.

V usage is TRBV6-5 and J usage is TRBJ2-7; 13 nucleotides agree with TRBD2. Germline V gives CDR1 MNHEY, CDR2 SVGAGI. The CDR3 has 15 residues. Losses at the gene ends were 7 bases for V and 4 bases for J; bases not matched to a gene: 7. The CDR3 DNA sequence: TGTGCCAGCACCCACCGACTAGCGGGAGGATACGAGCAGTACTTC. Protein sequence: CASTHRLAGGYEQYF.

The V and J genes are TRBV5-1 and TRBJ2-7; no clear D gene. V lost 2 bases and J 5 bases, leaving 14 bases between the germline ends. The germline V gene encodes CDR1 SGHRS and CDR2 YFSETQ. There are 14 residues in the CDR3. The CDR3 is CASSLQTETDEQYF. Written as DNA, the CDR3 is TGCGCCAGCAGCTTACAGACGGAAACGGACGAGCAGTACTTC.

CDR3 in amino acids: CASSPRTGYSNQPQHF. DNA for the CDR3: TGTGCCAGCAGCCCACGGACAGGGTATAGCAATCAGCCCCAGCATTTT. The rearrangement links TRBV27 to TRBJ1-5; 8 bases align to TRBD1. Per the germline V gene, CDR1 is MNHEY and CDR2 is SMNVEV (reference sequence). V was clipped by 6 bases and J by 0 bases; unmatched bases: 7. The CDR3 consists of 16 residues.